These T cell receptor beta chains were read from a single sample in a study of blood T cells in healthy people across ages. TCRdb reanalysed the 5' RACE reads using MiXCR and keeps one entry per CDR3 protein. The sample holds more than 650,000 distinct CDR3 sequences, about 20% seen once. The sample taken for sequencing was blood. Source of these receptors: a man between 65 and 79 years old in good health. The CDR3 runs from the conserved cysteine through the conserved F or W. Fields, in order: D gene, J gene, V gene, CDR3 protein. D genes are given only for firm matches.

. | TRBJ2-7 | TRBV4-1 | CASSQGPTGASYEQYF
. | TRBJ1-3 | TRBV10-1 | CASRLDRSSGNTIYF
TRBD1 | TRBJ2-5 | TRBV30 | CAYRGHETQYF
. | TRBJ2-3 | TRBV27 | CASSLWSPAQSAQYF
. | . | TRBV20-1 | CSARRRSYEQYF
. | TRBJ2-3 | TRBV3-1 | CASSQDFPPTQYF
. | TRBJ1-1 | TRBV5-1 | CASSIGNTEAFF
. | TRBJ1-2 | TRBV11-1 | CASSFKGSYGYTF
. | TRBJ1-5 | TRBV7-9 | CASSLSGVSQPQHF
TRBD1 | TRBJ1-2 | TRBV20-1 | CSGQTGGGYGYTF
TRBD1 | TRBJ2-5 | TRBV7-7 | CASSHRGQGGGETQYF
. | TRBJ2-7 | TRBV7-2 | CASSRGGGQIIYEQYF
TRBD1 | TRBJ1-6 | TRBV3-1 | CASSRDGQGDSPLHF
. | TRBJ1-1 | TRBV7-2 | CASSLRRGGAFF
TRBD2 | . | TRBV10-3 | CAIGPFGLAENEQFF
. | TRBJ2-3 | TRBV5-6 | CASSLVTGVTDTQYF
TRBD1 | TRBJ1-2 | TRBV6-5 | CASRQGQLYGYTF
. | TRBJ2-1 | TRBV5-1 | CASSPGLLSYNEQFF
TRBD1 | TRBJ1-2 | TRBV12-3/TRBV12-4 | CASGRTGIYGYTF
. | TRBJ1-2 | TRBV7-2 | CASRHSGTAMGYTF
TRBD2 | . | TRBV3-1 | CASSQRPTSVNEQFF
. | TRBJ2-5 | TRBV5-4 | CASSLTLYQETQYF
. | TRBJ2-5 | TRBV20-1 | CSARVGASAVQETQYF
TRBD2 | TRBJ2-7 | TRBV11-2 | CASSLSGTSGVIAYEQYF
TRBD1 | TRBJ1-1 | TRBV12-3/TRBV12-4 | CASSPGTDTDTEAFF
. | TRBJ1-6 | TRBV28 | CASRARDGPNSPLHF
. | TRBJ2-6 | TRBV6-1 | CAGTQGKSGANVLTF
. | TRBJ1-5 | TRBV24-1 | CATSDYTSPEQPQHF
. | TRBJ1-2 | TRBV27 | CASSHGWRDGYTF
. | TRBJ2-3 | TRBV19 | CASRVGSGYTDTQYF
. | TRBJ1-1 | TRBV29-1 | CSVEWALNTEAFF
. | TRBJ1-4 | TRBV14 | CASSQDQGTNEKLFF
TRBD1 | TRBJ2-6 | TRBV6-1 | CASSHDRVGGANVLTF
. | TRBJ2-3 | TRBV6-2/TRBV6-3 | CASSSHRGGTDTQYF
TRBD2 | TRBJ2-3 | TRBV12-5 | CASGPPVAGLTDTQYF
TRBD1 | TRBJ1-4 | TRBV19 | CASSFGQGPATNEKLFF
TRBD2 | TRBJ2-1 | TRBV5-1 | CASSRTSGSPNEQFF
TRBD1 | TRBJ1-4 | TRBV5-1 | CASRTGSSSNEKLFF
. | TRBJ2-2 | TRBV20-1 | CSAEVITGELFF
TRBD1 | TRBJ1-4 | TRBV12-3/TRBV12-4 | CASRGQVNEKLFF
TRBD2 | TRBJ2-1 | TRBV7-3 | CASSLTISGSYEQFF